This T cell receptor beta chain was captured in a study of control samples from healthy donors and cancer patients. The assay was immunoSEQ multiplex PCR, and TCRdb's table has in-frame clones only and misses some. The sample lists about 100,000 clones, about 90% occurring once. Looked up from germline, CDR1 is SNHLY and CDR2 is FYNNEI. The CDR3 sequence is 14 residues long. V was pared by 7 bases and J by 1 base, with 13 bases between. This sequence originates from a woman between 45 and 65 years old in good health. Material for sequencing was blood. The chain is built from TRBV2 and TRBJ1-1; D gene uncertain. CDR3 DNA sequence: TGTGCCAGCAAGGAGGCCGGTCCGAACACTGAAGCTTTCTTT. Translated, it gives CASKEAGPNTEAFF.